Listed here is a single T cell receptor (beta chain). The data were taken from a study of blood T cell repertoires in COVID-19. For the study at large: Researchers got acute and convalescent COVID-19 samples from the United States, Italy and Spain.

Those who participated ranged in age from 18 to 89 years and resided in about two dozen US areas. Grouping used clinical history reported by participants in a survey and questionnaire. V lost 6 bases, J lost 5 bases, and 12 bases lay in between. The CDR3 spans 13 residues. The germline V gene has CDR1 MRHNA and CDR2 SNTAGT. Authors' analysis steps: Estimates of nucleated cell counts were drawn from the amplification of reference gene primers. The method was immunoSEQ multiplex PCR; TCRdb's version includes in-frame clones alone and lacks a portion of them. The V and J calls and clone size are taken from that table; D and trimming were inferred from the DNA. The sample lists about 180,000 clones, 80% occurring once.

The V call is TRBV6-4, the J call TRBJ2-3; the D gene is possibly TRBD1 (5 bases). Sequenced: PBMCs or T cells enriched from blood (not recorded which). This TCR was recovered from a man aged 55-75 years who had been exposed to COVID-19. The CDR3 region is CASSKEDKDTQYF. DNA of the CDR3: TGTGCCAGCAGCAAAGAGGACAAAGATACGCAGTATTTT.